These 24 T cell receptor beta chains originate from one sample sequenced in a study of OX40 agonist ivuxolimab in advanced cancers. Some clones are missing from TCRdb's copy, which holds only in-frame ones; the method was immunoSEQ multiplex PCR. The data contain over 50,000 clones, approximately 86% of them seen just once; the ten biggest clones take up roughly 13%. The sequences come from CD4+ or CD8+ T cells sorted from blood, collected in a trial of the OX40 agonist ivuxolimab. The receptor set was obtained from an adult with an advanced solid tumor such as melanoma, head and neck, liver or kidney cancer.

CDR3 loop: CASSQDRTNPNTEAFF. For the CDR3, the DNA is TGCGCCAGCAGCCAAGATAGAACAAATCCGAACACTGAAGCTTTCTTT. The chain links TRBV4-1 to TRBJ1-1; no firm D call. The germline V and J ends were trimmed by 0 bases and 1 base, with 12 bases remaining between them. The CDR3 sequence is 16 residues long. Germline V lookup: CDR1 MGHRA, CDR2 YSYEKL.

The chain employs TRBV6-6 and TRBJ2-1, with D unresolved. The germline gives CDR1 MNHNY, CDR2 SVGAGI (reference sequence). Between the trimmed V and J ends, which lost 8 bases and 10 bases, there was a span of 6 bases. The CDR3 sequence is 9 residues long. The CDR3 DNA reads TGTGCCAGCGGGGTGGAGCAGTTCTTC. Amino acids: CASGVEQFF.

The J gene is TRBJ1-6, the V gene TRBV5-6; D is possibly TRBD1 (6 bases). The CDR3 runs to 15 residues. The V end was cut by 0 bases, the J end by 7 bases, with 11 bases between. CDR1 and CDR2 (germline): SGHDT, YYEEEE. The CDR3 region is CASSLGAQGNSPLHF. CDR3 coding DNA: TGTGCCAGCAGCTTGGGCGCACAGGGCAATTCACCCCTCCACTTT.

The chain is built from TRBV6-4 and TRBJ1-2; 10 bases agree with TRBD1. The CDR3 extends over 16 amino acids. The germline CDR1 and CDR2 sequences are MRHNA and SNTAGT. The V gene end was trimmed by 2 bases and the J gene end by 4 bases; junction bases not matched to a gene: 7. Here the CDR3 reads CASSDRWDRGFYGYTF. The CDR3 DNA follows: TGTGCCAGCAGTGACCGTTGGGACAGGGGATTCTATGGCTACACCTTC.

To note about this clone: This sequence is one base from a far larger clone and is likely a read error. This specimen includes other DNA sequences encoding the same CDR3. The chain has TRBV7-2 and TRBJ1-2, with D unclear. The germline gives CDR1 SGHTA, CDR2 FQGNSA. V gave up 3 bases and J gave up 5 bases, with 4 bases separating them. The CDR3 is 11 amino acids. The CDR3 loop reads CASSLTYGYTF. In nucleotides, the CDR3 is TGTGCCAGCAGCTTGACGTATGGCTACACCTTC. The whole variable domain, filled in from reference TRBV7-2 and TRBJ1-2, reads GAGVSQSPSNKVTEKGKDVELRCDPISGHTALYWYRQSLGQGLEFLIYFQGNSAPDKSGLPSDRFSAERTGGSVSTLTIQRTQQEDSAVYLCASSLTYGYTFGSGTRLTVV.

In nucleotides, the CDR3 is TGTGCCAGCAGTTCACAGGGGGAAACCTACGAGCAGTACTTC. Encoded protein: CASSSQGETYEQYF. This chain joins TRBV28 and TRBJ2-7, with TRBD1 identical over 8 bases. Germline values: CDR1 MDHEN, CDR2 SYDVKM. The V segment lost 4 bases and the J segment 2 bases; nucleotides outside the gene matches: 4. The CDR3 runs 14 residues. Variable domain in full (rest from reference TRBV28 and TRBJ2-7): DVKVTQSSRYLVKRTGEKVFLECVQDMDHENMFWYRQDPGLGLRLIYFSYDVKMKEKGDIPEGYSVSREKKERFSLILESASTNQTSMYLCASSSQGETYEQYFGPGTRLTVT.

About this clone itself: The conserved phenylalanine or tryptophan normally closing the CDR3 is absent here, so this likely arose from a read error. The rearrangement joins TRBV19 to TRBJ1-6; TRBD1 is a possible D gene (5 bases). The germline CDR1 and CDR2 sequences are LNHDA and SQIVND (reference sequence). Trimming stripped 6 bases from V and 0 bases from J, with 9 bases between. The CDR3 contains 15 residues. CDR3 nucleotides: TGTGCCAGTAGGGGGGTAAGCTCCTATAATTCACCCCTCCACCTT. Translation: CASRGVSSYNSPLHL.

The genes are TRBV25-1 and TRBJ2-1, with TRBD2 as a possible D gene (5 bases). The CDR3 runs 13 residues. V was clipped by 4 bases and J by 7 bases, with 11 bases between them. From germline, CDR1 is MGHDK and CDR2 SYGVNS. The CDR3 here is CASSVREWNEQFF. The CDR3 DNA follows: TGTGCCAGCAGTGTCCGGGAATGGAATGAGCAGTTCTTC.

The V and J genes are TRBV7-9 and TRBJ1-1; D remains ambiguous. The CDR3 consists of 11 residues. The V and J ends lost 3 bases and 5 bases respectively, with 4 bases between them. Germline CDR1 reads SEHNR; CDR2 reads FQNEAQ (reference sequence). CDR3 sequence: CASSFETEAFF. CDR3 DNA sequence: TGTGCCAGCAGCTTTGAAACTGAAGCTTTCTTT.

The chain joins TRBV6-1 to TRBJ1-5; no reliable D call. Trimming removed 8 bases at V and 1 base at J, with 9 bases between. Per the germline V gene, CDR1 is MNHNS and CDR2 is SASEGT. CDR3 length: 13 residues. Here the CDR3 reads CASGGKSNQPQHF. The CDR3 DNA is TGTGCCAGCGGCGGGAAGAGCAATCAGCCCCAGCATTTT.

The chain uses TRBV7-9 and TRBJ2-1; D gene uncertain. The CDR3 runs to 12 residues. The germline gives CDR1 SEHNR, CDR2 FQNEAQ (reference sequence). V dropped 4 bases and J dropped 4 bases, with 5 bases sitting between them. CDR3: CASSSQYNEQFF. The CDR3 DNA follows: TGTGCCAGCAGCTCCCAATACAATGAGCAGTTCTTC.

The chain is built from TRBV9 and TRBJ1-1, with D possibly matching TRBD1 (5 bases). This CDR3 contains 14 residues. CDR1 and CDR2 (germline): SGDLS, YYNGEE. V was trimmed by 0 bases and J by 6 bases, leaving 12 bases between them. CDR3 amino acids: CASSVARGGAEAFF. For the CDR3, the DNA is TGTGCCAGCAGCGTAGCAAGGGGAGGCGCTGAAGCTTTCTTT. The variable domain in full, with the rest retrieved from reference TRBV9 and TRBJ1-1, is DSGVTQTPKHLITATGQRVTLRCSPRSGDLSVYWYQQSLDQGLQFLIQYYNGEERAKGNILERFSAQQFPDLHSELNLSSLELGDSALYFCASSVARGGAEAFFGQGTRLTVV.

This clone appeared a few times. This chain connects TRBV19 to TRBJ1-5, with D perhaps TRBD1 (5 bases). Germline CDR1 reads LNHDA; CDR2 reads SQIVND (reference sequence). V lost 3 bases to trimming and J lost 8 bases, with 11 bases between them. The CDR3 runs to 13 residues. CDR3 nucleotide sequence: TGTGCCAGTAGTATCGGGGGTTTGAAGCCCCAGCATTTT. The encoded protein is CASSIGGLKPQHF.

In this sample, this clone turned up a few times. The CDR3 here is CATPGEQGYTF. The CDR3 nucleotides are TGTGCCACTCCAGGGGAACAAGGCTACACCTTC. The genes are TRBV9 and TRBJ1-2; a possible D gene is TRBD1 (6 bases). Germline CDR1 SGDLS, CDR2 YYNGEE. With 9 bases removed from V and 8 bases from J, the gap between germline ends came to 14 bases. The CDR3 contains 11 residues.

The V call is TRBV9, the J call TRBJ2-7, with 7 nucleotides matching TRBD1. CDR3 length equals 13 residues. V gave up 2 bases and J gave up 5 bases; unmatched junction bases: 4. From germline, CDR1 is SGDLS and CDR2 YYNGEE. This chain's CDR3 is CASSVETGNEQYF. CDR3 sequence (DNA): TGTGCCAGCAGCGTTGAGACAGGGAACGAGCAGTACTTC.

The rearrangement links TRBV19 to TRBJ2-1; the D gene is possibly TRBD2 (7 bases). V shed 3 bases and J shed 8 bases, with 26 bases lying between them. The CDR3 totals 18 residues. From germline, CDR1 is LNHDA and CDR2 SQIVND (reference sequence). In nucleotides, the CDR3 is TGTGCCAGTAGTATCGGCCTGCCCCGAGGGGGGGGCCGGGATGAGCAGTTCTTC. As protein: CASSIGLPRGGGRDEQFF.

CDR3: CASSFSGERYNEQFF. DNA of the CDR3: TGTGCCAGCAGCTTTAGTGGGGAAAGATACAATGAGCAGTTCTTC. The rearrangement uses TRBV13 and TRBJ2-1; D gene ambiguous. The V and J ends lost 3 bases and 4 bases respectively, with 13 bases between them. The CDR3 totals 15 residues. Germline CDR1 and CDR2: PRHDT and FYEKMQ (reference sequence).

V is TRBV5-4 and J is TRBJ2-5, with D tentatively TRBD1 or TRBD2 (6 bases each). This CDR3 is built from 16 residues. Germline lookup yields CDR1 SGHNT and CDR2 YYREEE (reference sequence). V gave up 3 bases and J gave up 2 bases, with 17 bases separating them. In nucleotides, the CDR3 is TGTGCCAGCAGCTATGTAGTGGGGGGCACACAAGAGACCCAGTACTTC. Residues: CASSYVVGGTQETQYF.

This clone was seen only once. The V call is TRBV5-8, the J call TRBJ1-1; 7 bases line up with TRBD1. The CDR3 length is 16 residues. Germline assignment: CDR1 SGHTS and CDR2 YDEGEE. V shed 4 bases, J shed 0 bases, and the junction held 9 bases outside the gene matches. CDR3 in DNA: TGTGCCAGCAGCCCTGGGACAGTGAGAATGAACACTGAAGCTTTCTTT. Residues: CASSPGTVRMNTEAFF.

The V and J genes are TRBV11-3 and TRBJ2-7; 9 nucleotides align to TRBD1. The CDR3 loop spans 14 amino acids. V shed 5 bases, J shed 5 bases, and the junction held 7 bases outside the gene matches. Germline-derived CDR1 and CDR2 are SGHNT and YENEEA. CDR3 nucleotide sequence: TGTGCCAGCAGCCCCGAAAACAGGGGGCACGAGCAGTACTTC. The encoded protein is CASSPENRGHEQYF. The variable domain in full, completed from reference TRBV11-3 and TRBJ2-7, reads EAGVVQSPRYKIIEKKQPVAFWCNPISGHNTLYWYLQNLGQGPELLIRYENEEAVDDSQLPKDRFSAERLKGVDSTLKIQPAELGDSAVYLCASSPENRGHEQYFGPGTRLTVT.

The rearrangement links TRBV19 to TRBJ1-4, with D unclear. Germline-derived CDR1 and CDR2 are LNHDA and SQIVND (reference sequence). This CDR3 spans 15 amino acids. Trimming took off 7 bases at V and 4 bases at J, with 16 bases between the two ends. CDR3 bases: TGTGCCAGTAAGCGTGAGTCAGATAGTAATGAAAAACTGTTTTTT. Translating gives CASKRESDSNEKLFF.

The table lists this clone with a count of one. The rearrangement links TRBV5-1 to TRBJ2-7; TRBD2 aligns across 7 bases. The germline CDR1 and CDR2 sequences are SGHRS and YFSETQ. V was clipped by 4 bases and J by 0 bases; unmatched bases: 4. This CDR3 is built from 14 residues. CDR3 region: CASSPGTNSYEQYF. The CDR3 nucleotides read TGCGCCAGCAGCCCCGGGACTAACTCCTACGAGCAGTACTTC.

V gene TRBV2 combines with J gene TRBJ1-4, with D possibly being TRBD1 (5 bases). This CDR3 is built from 13 residues. The V end lost 8 bases, the J end lost 8 bases, and 15 bases lay between the germline ends. The germline CDR1 and CDR2 sequences are SNHLY and FYNNEI. CDR3 nucleotide sequence: TGTGCCAGCCTTCTAATTTGGGGGGAAAAACTGTTTTTT. Protein sequence: CASLLIWGEKLFF.

The chain links TRBV4-1 to TRBJ1-4, with 10 bases aligning to TRBD1. Trimming took 5 bases from V and 7 from J; bases not matched to a gene: 4. The CDR3 is 14 amino acids. Germline CDR1 reads MGHRA; CDR2 reads YSYEKL. The CDR3 region is CASSVTGGSEKLFF. The CDR3 coding sequence is TGCGCCAGCAGCGTGACAGGGGGCTCTGAAAAACTGTTTTTT.